This TCR beta chain was identified in a study of cytomegalovirus exposure and HLA in healthy donors. PCR involved 60 Vbeta and 13 Jbeta primers. Profiled with immunoSEQ multiplex PCR; TCRdb holds only in-frame clones, not every one. This sample has about 120,000 clones, with approximately 78% found just once. The sequenced material came from PBMCs. The source is a man aged 40-49 years in good health and CMV-seronegative.

CDR3: CASSVRTARYGYTF. The CDR3 bases are TGTGCCAGCAGTGTCCGGACAGCGAGGTATGGCTACACCTTC. The chain recombines TRBV6-1 with TRBJ1-2, with a weak D call TRBD1 (6 bases). V was trimmed by 4 bases and J by 5 bases, leaving 14 bases between them. This CDR3 contains 14 residues. The germline V gene encodes CDR1 MNHNS and CDR2 SASEGT.